Detailed here is one T cell receptor beta chain. Its antigen is currently unknown. In nominal health when sampled, donors likely had unrecorded immune exposures nonetheless. The data stem from a study of cytomegalovirus exposure and HLA in healthy donors. Germline V gene sequence: CDR1 SGDLS, CDR2 YYNGEE. Trimming took 3 bases from V and 7 from J; bases not matched to a gene: 6. This CDR3 is built from 16 residues. Study-level findings and limits: As confirmed in vitro, three CMV-associated chains were specific for CMV antigens. Later work showed greater clonal expansion in HLA-associated TCR beta chains than in equally common others. Later on, an analysis found that several of the most significant clusters appeared to be linked to common viral pathogens, which included parvovirus B19.

Use of 60 Vbeta and 13 Jbeta primers characterized the PCR. Assay: immunoSEQ multiplex PCR; the TCRdb copy retains only in-frame clones and omits some. The sample shows over 110,000 clones, under 85% of them seen only once. The TCR comes from a young man in good health and CMV-seronegative. The genes are TRBV9 and TRBJ2-1, with TRBD2 matching over 14 bases. Sequencing input: PBMCs. Here the CDR3 DNA reads TGTGCCAGCAGCGACGGGACTAGCGGGGGATATAATGAGCAGTTCTTC. Encoded protein: CASSDGTSGGYNEQFF.